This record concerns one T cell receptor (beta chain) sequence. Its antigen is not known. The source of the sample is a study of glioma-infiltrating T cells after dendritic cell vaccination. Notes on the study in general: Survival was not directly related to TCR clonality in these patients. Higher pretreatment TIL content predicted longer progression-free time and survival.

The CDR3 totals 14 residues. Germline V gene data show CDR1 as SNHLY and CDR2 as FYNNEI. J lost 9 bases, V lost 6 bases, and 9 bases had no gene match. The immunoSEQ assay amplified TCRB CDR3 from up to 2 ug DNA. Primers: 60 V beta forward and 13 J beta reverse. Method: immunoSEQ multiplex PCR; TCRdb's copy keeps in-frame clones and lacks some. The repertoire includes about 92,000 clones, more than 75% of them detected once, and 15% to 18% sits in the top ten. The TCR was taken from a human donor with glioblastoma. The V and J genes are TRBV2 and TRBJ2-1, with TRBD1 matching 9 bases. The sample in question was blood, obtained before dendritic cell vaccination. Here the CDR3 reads CASSHGQGYVEQFF. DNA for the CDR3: TGTGCCAGCAGCCATGGACAGGGGTATGTTGAGCAGTTCTTC.